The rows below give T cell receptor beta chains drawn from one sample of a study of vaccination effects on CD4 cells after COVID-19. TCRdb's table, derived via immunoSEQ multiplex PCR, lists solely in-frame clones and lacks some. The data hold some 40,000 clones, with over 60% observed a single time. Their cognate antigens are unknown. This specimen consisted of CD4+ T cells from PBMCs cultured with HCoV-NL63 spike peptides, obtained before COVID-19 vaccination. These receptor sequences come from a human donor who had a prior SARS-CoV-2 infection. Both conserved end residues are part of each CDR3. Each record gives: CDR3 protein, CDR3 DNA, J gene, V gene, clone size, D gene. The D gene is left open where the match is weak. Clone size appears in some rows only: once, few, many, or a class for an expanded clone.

CDR3aa: CASSLVPGTYEQYF
CDR3nt: TGTGCCAGCAGCTTAGTTCCGGGTACCTACGAGCAGTACTTC
j_gene: TRBJ2-7
v_gene: TRBV7-9
abundance: few
d_gene: -

CDR3aa: CASSPEAPGANYGYTF
CDR3nt: TGTGCCAGCTCACCTGAGGCGCCAGGAGCTAACTATGGCTACACCTTC
j_gene: TRBJ1-2
v_gene: TRBV18
abundance: -
d_gene: -

CDR3aa: CSGLTSGGRTDTQYF
CDR3nt: TGCAGCGGACTAACTAGCGGGGGGCGCACAGATACGCAGTATTTT
j_gene: TRBJ2-3
v_gene: TRBV29-1
abundance: -
d_gene: TRBD2

CDR3aa: CASSSPTVVGSYNEQFF
CDR3nt: TGTGCCAGCAGCTCCCCGACCGTGGTGGGCTCCTACAATGAGCAGTTCTTC
j_gene: TRBJ2-1
v_gene: TRBV7-8
abundance: -
d_gene: -

CDR3aa: CASSLGWHLNEKLFF
CDR3nt: TGCGCCAGCAGCTTGGGGTGGCACCTTAATGAAAAACTGTTTTTT
j_gene: TRBJ1-4
v_gene: TRBV5-1
abundance: -
d_gene: -

CDR3aa: CSATLEGEQYF
CDR3nt: TGCAGTGCTACACTAGAAGGCGAGCAGTACTTC
j_gene: TRBJ2-7
v_gene: TRBV20-1
abundance: -
d_gene: -

CDR3aa: CASSIVRTGGQPQHF
CDR3nt: TGTGCCAGTAGTATAGTCAGGACAGGGGGACAGCCCCAGCATTTT
j_gene: TRBJ1-5
v_gene: TRBV19
abundance: few
d_gene: TRBD1

CDR3aa: CASSGTSGDTQYF
CDR3nt: TGTGCCAGCAGTGGGACTAGCGGGGATACGCAGTATTTT
j_gene: TRBJ2-3
v_gene: TRBV2
abundance: -
d_gene: TRBD2

CDR3aa: CASRTARSYEQYF
CDR3nt: TGCGCCAGCAGAACCGCCCGCTCCTACGAGCAGTACTTC
j_gene: TRBJ2-7
v_gene: TRBV5-1
abundance: -
d_gene: -

CDR3aa: CASSDGQLNTEAFF
CDR3nt: TGTGCCAGCAGCGACGGACAGCTGAACACTGAAGCTTTCTTT
j_gene: TRBJ1-1
v_gene: TRBV9
abundance: once
d_gene: -

CDR3aa: CASSLDRGRNSPLHF
CDR3nt: TGTGCCAGCAGCTTGGACAGGGGGCGGAATTCACCCCTCCACTTT
j_gene: TRBJ1-6
v_gene: TRBV7-2
abundance: -
d_gene: TRBD1

CDR3aa: CASSLGLVGAPYEQYF
CDR3nt: TGTGCCAGCAGCTTAGGCTTGGTAGGGGCCCCCTACGAGCAGTACTTC
j_gene: TRBJ2-7
v_gene: TRBV7-8
abundance: -
d_gene: -

CDR3aa: CASSQWDRRYYGYTF
CDR3nt: TGTGCCAGCAGCCAATGGGACAGGCGTTACTATGGCTACACCTTC
j_gene: TRBJ1-2
v_gene: TRBV3-1/TRBV3-2
abundance: -
d_gene: TRBD1

CDR3aa: CASGDPYNEQFF
CDR3nt: TGTGCCAGCGGGGACCCCTACAATGAGCAGTTCTTC
j_gene: TRBJ2-1
v_gene: TRBV3-1/TRBV3-2
abundance: -
d_gene: -

CDR3aa: CASSMARGVGRNQPQHF
CDR3nt: TGTGCCAGTAGTATGGCCCGGGGGGTGGGGCGCAATCAGCCCCAGCATTTT
j_gene: TRBJ1-5
v_gene: TRBV19
abundance: -
d_gene: -

CDR3aa: CASSPSSTYEQYF
CDR3nt: TGTGCCAGCAGCCCTAGTTCAACCTACGAGCAGTACTTC
j_gene: TRBJ2-7
v_gene: TRBV7-2
abundance: -
d_gene: -

CDR3aa: CAISATGTSNGGELFF
CDR3nt: TGTGCCATCAGCGCAACCGGGACTAGCAATGGCGGGGAGCTGTTTTTT
j_gene: TRBJ2-2
v_gene: TRBV10-3
abundance: -
d_gene: TRBD2

CDR3aa: CASSLADQGWDGNTIYF
CDR3nt: TGTGCCAGCAGCTTAGCGGACCAGGGGTGGGATGGAAACACCATATATTTT
j_gene: TRBJ1-3
v_gene: TRBV7-6
abundance: -
d_gene: -

CDR3aa: CASSDFSLREVADTQYF
CDR3nt: TGTGCCAGCAGTGACTTTAGTTTGCGGGAAGTCGCAGATACGCAGTATTTT
j_gene: TRBJ2-3
v_gene: TRBV25-1
abundance: -
d_gene: -

CDR3aa: CASSLRRSYSTDTQYF
CDR3nt: TGTGCCAGCAGCTTAAGGCGGAGTTATAGCACAGATACGCAGTATTTT
j_gene: TRBJ2-3
v_gene: TRBV5-4
abundance: -
d_gene: -

CDR3aa: CASTLGPSGGVADTQYF
CDR3nt: TGTGCCAGCACCCTTGGACCTAGCGGGGGGGTGGCAGATACGCAGTATTTT
j_gene: TRBJ2-3
v_gene: TRBV5-4
abundance: -
d_gene: TRBD2

CDR3aa: CASSYDVGDTDTQYF
CDR3nt: TGTGCCAGCAGTTACGATGTGGGGGACACAGATACGCAGTATTTT
j_gene: TRBJ2-3
v_gene: TRBV6-5
abundance: -
d_gene: -

CDR3aa: CASNRGGSYNEQFF
CDR3nt: TGTGCCAGCAATCGGGGGGGTAGCTACAATGAGCAGTTCTTC
j_gene: TRBJ2-1
v_gene: TRBV2
abundance: -
d_gene: TRBD2

CDR3aa: CASSPRQGWTGELFF
CDR3nt: TGTGCCAGCAGCCCACGACAGGGGTGGACCGGGGAGCTGTTTTTT
j_gene: TRBJ2-2
v_gene: TRBV11-3
abundance: once
d_gene: TRBD1